The clone carrying this T cell receptor beta chain occurred once. This PCR relied on a set of 60 Vbeta primers and 13 Jbeta primers. Assay used: immunoSEQ multiplex PCR; TCRdb lists only in-frame clones, some missing. The repertoire holds approximately 130,000 clones, with about two thirds as singletons. The data originate from a study of cytomegalovirus exposure and HLA in healthy donors. CDR3 length: 17 residues. The germline V and J ends were trimmed by 2 bases and 1 base, with 15 bases remaining between them. The germline gives CDR1 SGHDT, CDR2 YYEEEE. This receptor was taken from a human donor in good health. V is TRBV5-6 and J is TRBJ2-2; a possible D gene is TRBD2 (5 bases). The sample comprised PBMCs. The CDR3 DNA sequence: TGTGCCAGCAGCTTATTCCGGGAACAGCGGAACACCGGGGAGCTGTTTTTT. Translation gives CASSLFREQRNTGELFF.